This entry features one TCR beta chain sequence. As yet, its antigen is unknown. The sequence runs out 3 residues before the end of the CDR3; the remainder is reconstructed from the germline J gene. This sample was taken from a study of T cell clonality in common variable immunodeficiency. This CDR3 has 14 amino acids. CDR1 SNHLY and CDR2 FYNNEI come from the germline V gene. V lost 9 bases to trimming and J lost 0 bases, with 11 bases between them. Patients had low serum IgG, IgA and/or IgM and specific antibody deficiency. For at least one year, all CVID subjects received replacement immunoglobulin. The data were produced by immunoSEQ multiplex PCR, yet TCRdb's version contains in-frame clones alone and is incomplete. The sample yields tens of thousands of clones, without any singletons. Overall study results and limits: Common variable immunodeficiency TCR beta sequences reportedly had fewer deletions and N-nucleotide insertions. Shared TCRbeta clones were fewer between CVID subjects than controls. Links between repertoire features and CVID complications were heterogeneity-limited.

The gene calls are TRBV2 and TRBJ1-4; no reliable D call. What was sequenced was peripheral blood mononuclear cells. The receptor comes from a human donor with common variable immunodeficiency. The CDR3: CASYPSATNEKLFF. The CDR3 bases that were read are TGTGCCAGTTATCCCAGCGCAACTAATGAAAAA.